The rows below give T cell receptor beta chains drawn from one sample of a study of long-term antiretroviral therapy in people with HIV. Sequencing used immunoSEQ multiplex PCR; TCRdb keeps in-frame clones, though not all of them. The sample has over 30,000 clones, about 97% seen once. The starting material was unsorted PBMCs, obtained 6.9 years after starting antiretroviral therapy. Every receptor here comes from a man between 25 and 39 years old with HIV. The CDR3 runs from the conserved cysteine through the conserved F or W. Fields, in order: V gene, J gene, clone size, D gene, CDR3 protein, CDR3 DNA. A D gene is named only where the DNA matches it firmly. Size is omitted from some rows. Given values are once, few, many or a class for expanded clones.

>TRBV2|TRBJ2-3|.|.
CASSETGISTDTQYF
TGTGCCAGCAGTGAAACCGGAATCAGCACAGATACGCAGTATTTT
>TRBV14|TRBJ1-4|once|.
CASSQLLSIGKLFF
TGTGCCAGCAGCCAACTACTTTCAATAGGAAAACTGTTTTTT
>TRBV6-4|TRBJ1-5|.|TRBD1
CASSDLQGQGNQPQHF
TGTGCCAGCAGTGACTTACAGGGGCAAGGCAATCAGCCCCAGCATTTT
>TRBV6-6|TRBJ2-5|.|.
CASSYSGQIQETQYF
TGTGCCAGCAGTTACTCGGGGCAGATCCAAGAGACCCAGTACTTC
>TRBV9|TRBJ1-2|.|.
CASSVPDGYTF
TGTGCCAGCAGCGTACCAGATGGCTACACCTTC
>TRBV19|TRBJ2-7|.|.
CASSTAQQVEQYF
TGTGCCAGTAGTACGGCGCAGCAGGTCGAGCAGTACTTC
>TRBV7-9|TRBJ1-6|.|.
CASGLGGSPLHF
TGTGCCAGCGGGCTTGGGGGTTCACCCCTCCACTTT
>TRBV4-1|TRBJ1-1|.|.
CASSHVPPNTEAFF
TGCGCCAGCAGCCACGTCCCCCCGAACACTGAAGCTTTCTTT
>TRBV27|TRBJ2-5|.|.
CASTATGFRDTYCQETQYF
TGTGCCAGCACCGCTACGGGGTTCCGGGACACATATTGCCAAGAGACCCAGTACTTC
>TRBV6-1|TRBJ2-7|.|.
CASSKSPDSYEQYF
TGTGCCAGCAGCAAGAGTCCAGACTCCTACGAGCAGTACTTC
>TRBV6-1|TRBJ2-3|.|.
CASSGPSF
TGTGCCAGCAGTGGGCCTTCATTT
>TRBV14|TRBJ2-7|.|.
CASSRVRVRTYEQYF
TGTGCCAGCAGCCGTGTGAGGGTTAGGACCTACGAGCAGTACTTC
>TRBV19|TRBJ2-7|.|TRBD1
CASSIARTGIYEQYF
TGTGCCAGTAGTATAGCCCGGACAGGAATCTACGAGCAGTACTTC
>TRBV6-6|TRBJ1-3|once|.
CASSYSVESDTIYF
TGTGCCAGCAGTTACTCCGTAGAGAGTGACACCATATATTTT
>TRBV25-1|TRBJ1-5|once|.
CASGGGGANQPQHF
TGTGCCAGCGGGGGAGGCGGCGCCAATCAGCCCCAGCATTTT
>TRBV2|TRBJ2-2|.|.
CASSEGSLRGPNTGELFF
TGTGCCAGCAGTGAAGGCTCCTTGCGGGGCCCTAACACCGGGGAGCTGTTTTTT
>TRBV6-5|TRBJ1-5|.|TRBD1
CASRQGVDQPQHF
TGTGCCAGCAGACAGGGGGTTGATCAGCCCCAGCATTTT
>TRBV6-5|TRBJ2-1|.|.
CASSYSDPYYNEQFF
TGTGCCAGCAGTTACTCGGATCCGTATTACAATGAGCAGTTCTTC
>TRBV5-5|TRBJ2-6|.|.
CASSLTGDYPSGANVLTF
TGTGCCAGCAGCCTTACAGGGGACTATCCTTCTGGGGCCAACGTCCTGACTTTC
>TRBV7-2|TRBJ2-3|.|.
CASSLALRGTDTQYF
TGTGCCAGCAGCTTGGCTCTTAGAGGCACAGATACGCAGTATTTT